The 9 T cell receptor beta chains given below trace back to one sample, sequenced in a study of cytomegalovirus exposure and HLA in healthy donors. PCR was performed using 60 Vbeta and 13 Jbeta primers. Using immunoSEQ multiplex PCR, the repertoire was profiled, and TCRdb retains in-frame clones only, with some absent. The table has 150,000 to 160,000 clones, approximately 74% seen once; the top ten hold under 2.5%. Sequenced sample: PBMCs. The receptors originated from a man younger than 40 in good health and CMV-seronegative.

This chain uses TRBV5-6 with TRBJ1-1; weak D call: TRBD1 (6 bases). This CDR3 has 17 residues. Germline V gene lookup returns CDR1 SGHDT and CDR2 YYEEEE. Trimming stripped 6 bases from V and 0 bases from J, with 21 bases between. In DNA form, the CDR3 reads TGTGCCAGCACCACAACTAGGGGGTTAGGGGTGAACACTGAAGCTTTCTTT. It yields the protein CASTTTRGLGVNTEAFF.

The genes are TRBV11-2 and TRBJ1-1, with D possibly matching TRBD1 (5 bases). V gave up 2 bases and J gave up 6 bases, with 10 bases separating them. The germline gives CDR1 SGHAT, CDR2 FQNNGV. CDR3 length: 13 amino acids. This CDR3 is CASSLQGSAEAFF. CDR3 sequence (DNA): TGTGCCAGCAGCTTACAGGGTAGTGCTGAAGCTTTCTTT.

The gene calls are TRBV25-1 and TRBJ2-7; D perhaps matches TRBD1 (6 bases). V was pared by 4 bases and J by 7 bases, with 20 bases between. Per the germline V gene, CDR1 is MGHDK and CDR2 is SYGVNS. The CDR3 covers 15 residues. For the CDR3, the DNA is TGTGCCAGCAGTGTGGGGGCTAAAACCTACGGAGAGCAGTACTTC. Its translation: CASSVGAKTYGEQYF.

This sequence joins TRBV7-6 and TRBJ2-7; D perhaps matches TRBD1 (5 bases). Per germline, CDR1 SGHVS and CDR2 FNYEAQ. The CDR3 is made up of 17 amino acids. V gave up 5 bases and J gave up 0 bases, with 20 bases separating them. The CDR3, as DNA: TGTGCCAGCAGCCCAAAAGGGGTGGCGGATAGCTCCTACGAGCAGTACTTC. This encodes CASSPKGVADSSYEQYF.

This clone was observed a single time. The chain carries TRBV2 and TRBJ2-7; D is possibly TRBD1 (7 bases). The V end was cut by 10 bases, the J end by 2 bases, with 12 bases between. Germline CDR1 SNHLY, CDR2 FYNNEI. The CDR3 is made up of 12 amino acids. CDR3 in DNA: TGTGCCACCAGGGGGGACACCTACGAGCAGTACTTC. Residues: CATRGDTYEQYF.

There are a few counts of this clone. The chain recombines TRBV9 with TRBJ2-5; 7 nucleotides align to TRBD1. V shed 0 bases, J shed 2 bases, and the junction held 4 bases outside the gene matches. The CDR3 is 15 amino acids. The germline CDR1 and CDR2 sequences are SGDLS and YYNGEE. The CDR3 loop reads CASSVAVDRQETQYF. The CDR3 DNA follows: TGTGCCAGCAGCGTAGCCGTGGACAGGCAAGAGACCCAGTACTTC.

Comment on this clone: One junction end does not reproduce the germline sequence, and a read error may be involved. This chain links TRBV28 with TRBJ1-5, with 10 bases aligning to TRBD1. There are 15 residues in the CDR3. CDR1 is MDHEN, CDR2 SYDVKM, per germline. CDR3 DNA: TGTGCCAGCGAGACAGGGGGCACCAGCAATCAGCCCCAGAATTTT. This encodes CASETGGTSNQPQNF.

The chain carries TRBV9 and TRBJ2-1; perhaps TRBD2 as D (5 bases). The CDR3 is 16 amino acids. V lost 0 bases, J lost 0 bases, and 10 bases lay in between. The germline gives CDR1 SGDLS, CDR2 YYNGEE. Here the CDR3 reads CASSVGTTSSYNEQFF. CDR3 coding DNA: TGTGCCAGCAGCGTAGGCACAACTAGCTCCTACAATGAGCAGTTCTTC.

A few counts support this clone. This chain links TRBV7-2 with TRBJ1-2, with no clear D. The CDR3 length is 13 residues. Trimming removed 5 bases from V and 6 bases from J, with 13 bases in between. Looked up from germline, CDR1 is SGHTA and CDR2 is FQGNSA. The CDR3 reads CASSAGTDNGYTF. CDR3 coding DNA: TGTGCCAGCAGCGCGGGCACTGACAATGGCTACACCTTC. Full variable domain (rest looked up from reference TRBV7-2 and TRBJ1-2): GAGVSQSPSNKVTEKGKDVELRCDPISGHTALYWYRQSLGQGLEFLIYFQGNSAPDKSGLPSDRFSAERTGGSVSTLTIQRTQQEDSAVYLCASSAGTDNGYTFGSGTRLTVV.